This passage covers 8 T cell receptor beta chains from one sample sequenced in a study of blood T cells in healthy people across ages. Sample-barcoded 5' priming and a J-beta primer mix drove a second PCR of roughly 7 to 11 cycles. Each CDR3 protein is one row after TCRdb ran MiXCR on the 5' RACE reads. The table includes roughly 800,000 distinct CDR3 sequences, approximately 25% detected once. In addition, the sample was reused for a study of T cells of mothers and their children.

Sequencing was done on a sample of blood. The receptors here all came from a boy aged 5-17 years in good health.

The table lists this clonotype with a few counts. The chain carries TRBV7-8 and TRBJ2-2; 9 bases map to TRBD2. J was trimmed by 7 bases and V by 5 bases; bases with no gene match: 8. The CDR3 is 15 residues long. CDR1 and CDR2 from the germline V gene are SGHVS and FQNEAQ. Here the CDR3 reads CASSISGRLSGELFF. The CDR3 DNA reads TGTGCCAGCAGCATTAGCGGGAGATTGAGCGGGGAGCTGTTTTTT.

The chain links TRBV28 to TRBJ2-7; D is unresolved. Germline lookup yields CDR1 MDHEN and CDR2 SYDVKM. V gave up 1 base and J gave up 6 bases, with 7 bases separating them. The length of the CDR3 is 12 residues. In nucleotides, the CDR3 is TGTGCCAGCAGTTTATTTCAACTCGAGCAGTACTTC. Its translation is CASSLFQLEQYF.

CDR3 region: CASSVAGTSGAWHEQFF. The CDR3, as DNA: TGTGCCAGCAGCGTAGCGGGGACTAGCGGGGCGTGGCATGAGCAGTTCTTC. The chain recombines TRBV9 with TRBJ2-5; 13 nucleotides line up with TRBD2. The J call could be wrong; TRBJ2-1 is a better fit for the DNA end. The CDR3 extends over 17 amino acids. Germline V gene sequence: CDR1 SGDLS, CDR2 YYNGEE.

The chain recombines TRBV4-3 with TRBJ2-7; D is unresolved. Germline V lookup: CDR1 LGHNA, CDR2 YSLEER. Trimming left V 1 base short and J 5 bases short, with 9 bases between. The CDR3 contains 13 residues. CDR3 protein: CASSQARLNEQYF. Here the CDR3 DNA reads TGCGCCAGCAGCCAAGCCCGGTTGAACGAGCAGTACTTC.

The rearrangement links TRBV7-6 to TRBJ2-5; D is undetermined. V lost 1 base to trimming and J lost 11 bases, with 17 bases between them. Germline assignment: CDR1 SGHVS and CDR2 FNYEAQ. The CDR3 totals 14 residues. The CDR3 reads CASSLELMPLEQYF. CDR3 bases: TGTGCCAGCAGCTTAGAACTGATGCCTTTAGAGCAGTACTTC.

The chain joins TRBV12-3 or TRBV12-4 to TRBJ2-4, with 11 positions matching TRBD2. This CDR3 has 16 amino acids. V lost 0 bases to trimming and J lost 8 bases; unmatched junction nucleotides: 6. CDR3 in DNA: TGTGCCAGCAGTTTAGCTAGCGGGGGGGCGAGGGACATTCAGTACTTC. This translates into CASSLASGGARDIQYF.

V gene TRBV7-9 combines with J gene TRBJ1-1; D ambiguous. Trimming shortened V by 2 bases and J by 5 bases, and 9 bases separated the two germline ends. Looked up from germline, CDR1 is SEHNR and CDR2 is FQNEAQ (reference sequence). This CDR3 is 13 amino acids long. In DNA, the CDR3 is TGTGCCAGCAGCTTAAACCCGGCGACTGAAGCTTTCTTT. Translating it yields CASSLNPATEAFF. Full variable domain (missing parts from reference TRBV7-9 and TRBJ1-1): DTGVSQNPRHKITKRGQNVTFRCDPISEHNRLYWYRQTLGQGPEFLTYFQNEAQLEKSRLLSDRFSAERPKGSFSTLEIQRTEQGDSAMYLCASSLNPATEAFFGQGTRLTVV.

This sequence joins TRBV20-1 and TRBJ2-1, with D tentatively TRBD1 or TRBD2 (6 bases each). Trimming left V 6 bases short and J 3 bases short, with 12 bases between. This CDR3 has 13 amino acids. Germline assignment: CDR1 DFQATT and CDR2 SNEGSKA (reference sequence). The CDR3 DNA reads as TGCAGTGCCGGGGGCTCAGACTACAATGAGCAGTTCTTC. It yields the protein CSAGGSDYNEQFF.